The entry below gives a single T cell receptor beta chain sequence along with its context. This clone has a handful of counts. Its antigen remains unidentified. One base away there is no much larger clone; base qualities are not given. Library construction relied on the immunoSEQ multiplex PCR assay. DNA from the cultured, isolated CD4+ T cells was subjected to TCR beta CDR3 sequencing. From the authors' description of their analysis: Non-productive TCR sequences were removed, reads were trimmed to the CDR3 region, and CDR3s of at least 7 amino acids were retained. Antigen-specific clonotypes were identified with the MANAFEST web app by comparing expansion in peptide wells against reference cultures. To be called positive, a clone needed expansion at FDR<0.05 compared with the reference and with all other wells, an odds ratio greater than 5, and a frequency greater than 0.1% in two replicate wells. Cross-reactive clonotypes were defined as significantly expanded in SARS-CoV-2 spike wells and in at least one common cold coronavirus spike condition. CDR3 similarity was assessed by Levenshtein distance with the stringdist R package, and unrooted trees were built with ape in R 3.6.1. What TCRdb holds here is the immuneACCESS table cut down to in-frame rearrangements. Part of the clones is not present; checked against another copy, under half of the missing clones reflect an unresolved V gene, and the others are unexplained. V, J and clone size derive from that table, while D and trimming were established from the DNA sequence. Counted in this sample were 20,000 to 25,000 clones; around 70% of them appeared once. The top ten hold 26% of the sample.

These data originate in a study of vaccination effects on CD4 cells after COVID-19 (dated 2022 in TCRdb). Concerning the study at large: Each participant received two doses of an mRNA SARS-CoV-2 vaccine, either BNT162b2 or mRNA-1273. In both COVID-19 convalescent patients and infection-naive vaccine recipients, the study compared SARS-CoV-2 spike-specific CD4+ TCR repertoires from before mRNA vaccination with those from after it. A total of some eleven COVID-19 convalescent patients and a few SARS-CoV-2-naive healthy vaccine recipients were included in the full study. The Oncomine TCR Beta short-read assay on an Illumina iSeq 100 was used to sequence cultures from other donors in the study.

What the work shows at the level of the full study, not this receptor alone: The study was limited by a small number of convalescent patients and lacked early post-infection timepoints. At late post-vaccination timepoints, both infection-induced and vaccine-induced clones showed marked clonal contraction, consistent with waning T cell responses. Among healthy vaccine recipients, nearly all vaccine-induced clones were SARS-CoV-2 mono-reactive, and just 1 of 255 was cross-reactive with common cold coronaviruses.

In the ViraFEST assay, PBMC were stimulated with viral peptide pools, and TCR sequencing was then used to find antigen-specific CD4+ T cell clonotypes based on their expansion. After roughly 11 days of culture, CD4+ T cells were isolated with the EasySep CD4+ T cell isolation kit. Negative nucleocapsid antibody results before and after vaccination confirmed that the healthy vaccine recipients had no prior SARS-CoV-2 infection. Approximately 2 million PBMC per well were cultured in IMDM with roughly 5% human AB serum, around 10 IU/ml IL-2 and gentamicin, plus 10 ug/ml peptides. Half of the culture medium was replaced with fresh IL-2-containing medium on days 3 and 7. Unless noted otherwise, every peptide stimulation condition was grown in triplicate wells. PBMC were separated from whole blood using Ficoll-Paque Plus gradient centrifugation and were then either cryopreserved at -140C or used fresh. The overlapping peptide pools covered the spike proteins of SARS-CoV-2 as well as those of the common cold coronaviruses HCoV-NL63, HCoV-OC43 and HCoV-229E. Genomic DNA was extracted from cultured CD4+ T cells with the QIAamp micro DNA kit.

Compared with germline, V lacks 5 bases and J lacks 2 bases; bases without a gene match: 12. The germline V gene yields MGHDK for CDR1 and SYGVNS for CDR2. The CDR3 covers 16 residues, taking in both the cysteine and the phenylalanine. The only DNA kept is the CDR3, 48 bases in frame from the first base. Here the chain combines TRBV25-1 and TRBJ2-7, with TRBD2 matching 7 junction bases. Source: CD4+ T cells from PBMCs cultured with HCoV-NL63 spike peptides, taken before COVID-19 vaccination. The cell subset or site label for this specimen denotes: HCoV-NL63 spike overlapping peptide pool stimulation. The receptor was isolated from a human donor who received a COVID-19 vaccine. The encoded CDR3 is CASSTQGVAGTYEQYF. The DNA sequence is given as TGTGCCAGCAGTACTCAGGGAGTAGCGGGTACCTACGAGCAGTACTTC.